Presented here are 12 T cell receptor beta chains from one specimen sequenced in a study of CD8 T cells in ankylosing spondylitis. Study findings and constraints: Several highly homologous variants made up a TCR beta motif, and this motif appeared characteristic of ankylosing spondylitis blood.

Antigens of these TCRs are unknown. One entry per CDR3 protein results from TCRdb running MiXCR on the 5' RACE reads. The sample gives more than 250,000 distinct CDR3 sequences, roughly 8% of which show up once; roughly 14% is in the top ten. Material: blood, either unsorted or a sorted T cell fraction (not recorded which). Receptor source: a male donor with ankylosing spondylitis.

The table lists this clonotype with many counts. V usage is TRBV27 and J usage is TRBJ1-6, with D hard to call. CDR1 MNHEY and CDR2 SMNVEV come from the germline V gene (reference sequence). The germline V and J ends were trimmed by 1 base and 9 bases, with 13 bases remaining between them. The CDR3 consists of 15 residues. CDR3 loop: CASSLYWGTSSPLHF. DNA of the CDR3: TGTGCCAGCAGTTTATATTGGGGTACAAGTTCACCCCTCCACTTT.

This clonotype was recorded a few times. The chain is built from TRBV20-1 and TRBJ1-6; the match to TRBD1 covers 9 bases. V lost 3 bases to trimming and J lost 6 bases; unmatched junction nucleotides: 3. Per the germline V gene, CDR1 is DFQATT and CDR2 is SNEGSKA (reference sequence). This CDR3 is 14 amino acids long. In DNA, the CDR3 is TGCAGTGCTAGGTGGACAGGGGTTAATTCACCCCTCCACTTT. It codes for CSARWTGVNSPLHF.

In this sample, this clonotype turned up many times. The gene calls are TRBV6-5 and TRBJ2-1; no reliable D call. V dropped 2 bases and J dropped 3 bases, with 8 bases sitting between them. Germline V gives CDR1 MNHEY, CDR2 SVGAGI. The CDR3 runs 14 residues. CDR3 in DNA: TGTGCCAGCAGTTACGGGCAGGTCTACAATGAGCAGTTCTTC. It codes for CASSYGQVYNEQFF.

The CDR3 sequence: CASSPPAVSGANVLTF. The CDR3 DNA sequence: TGTGCCAGCAGCCCCCCGGCGGTCTCTGGGGCCAACGTCCTGACTTTC. V usage is TRBV7-9 and J usage is TRBJ2-6, with no clear D. Trimming removed 5 bases at V and 0 bases at J, with 11 bases between. Germline V gene data show CDR1 as SEHNR and CDR2 as FQNEAQ (reference sequence). The CDR3 runs to 16 residues.

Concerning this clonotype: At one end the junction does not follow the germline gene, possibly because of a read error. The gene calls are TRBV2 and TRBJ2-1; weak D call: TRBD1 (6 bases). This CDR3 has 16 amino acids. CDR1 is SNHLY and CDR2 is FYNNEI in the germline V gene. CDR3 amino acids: CASSKTGRDSYNGQFF. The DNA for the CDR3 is TGTGCCAGCAGCAAAACAGGGCGCGACTCCTACAATGGGCAGTTCTTC.

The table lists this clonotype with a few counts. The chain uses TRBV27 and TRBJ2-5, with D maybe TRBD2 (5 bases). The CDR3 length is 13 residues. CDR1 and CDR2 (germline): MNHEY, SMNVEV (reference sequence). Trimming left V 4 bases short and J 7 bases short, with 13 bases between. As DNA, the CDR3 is TGTGCCAGCAGTTCCCTGGGCGGAGGGACCCAGTACTTC. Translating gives CASSSLGGGTQYF.

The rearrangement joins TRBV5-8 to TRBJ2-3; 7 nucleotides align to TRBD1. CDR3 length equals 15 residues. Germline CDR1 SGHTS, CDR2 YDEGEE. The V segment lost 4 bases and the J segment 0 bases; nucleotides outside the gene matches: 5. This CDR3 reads CASSPRTGSTDTQYF. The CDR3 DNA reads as TGTGCCAGCAGCCCCCGGACAGGCAGCACAGATACGCAGTATTTT.

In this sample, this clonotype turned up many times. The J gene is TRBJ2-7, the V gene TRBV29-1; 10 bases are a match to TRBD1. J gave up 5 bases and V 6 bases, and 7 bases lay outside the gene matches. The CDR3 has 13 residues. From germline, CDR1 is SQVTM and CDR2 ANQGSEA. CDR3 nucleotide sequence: TGCAGCGTAGCCGGGACAGGGGTCGACGAGCAGTACTTC. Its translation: CSVAGTGVDEQYF.

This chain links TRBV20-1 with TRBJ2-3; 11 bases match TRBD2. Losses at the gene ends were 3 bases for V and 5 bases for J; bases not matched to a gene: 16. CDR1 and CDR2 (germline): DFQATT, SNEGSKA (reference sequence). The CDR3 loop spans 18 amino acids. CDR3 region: CSARDLLPGTSGLDTQYF. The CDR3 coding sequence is TGCAGTGCTAGGGATTTATTACCCGGGACTAGCGGTTTAGATACGCAGTATTTT.

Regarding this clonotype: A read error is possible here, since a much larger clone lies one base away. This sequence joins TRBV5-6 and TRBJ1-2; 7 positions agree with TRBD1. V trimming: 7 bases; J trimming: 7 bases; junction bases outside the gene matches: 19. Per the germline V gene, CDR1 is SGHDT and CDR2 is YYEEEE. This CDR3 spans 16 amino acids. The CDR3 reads CASGPETGVLSAGYTF. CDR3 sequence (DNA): TGTGCCAGCGGCCCGGAAACAGGGGTTTTATCCGCTGGCTACACCTTC.

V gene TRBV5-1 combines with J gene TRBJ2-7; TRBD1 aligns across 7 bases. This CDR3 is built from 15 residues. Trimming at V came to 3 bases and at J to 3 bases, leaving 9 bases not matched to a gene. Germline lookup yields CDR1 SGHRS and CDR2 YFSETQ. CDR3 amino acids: CASSSRQGPGYEQYF. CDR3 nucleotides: TGCGCCAGCAGCTCGAGACAGGGACCCGGCTACGAGCAGTACTTC.

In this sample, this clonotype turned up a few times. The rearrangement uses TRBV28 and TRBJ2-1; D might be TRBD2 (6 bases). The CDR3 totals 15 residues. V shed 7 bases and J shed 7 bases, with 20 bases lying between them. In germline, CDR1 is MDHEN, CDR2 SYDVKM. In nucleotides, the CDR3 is TGTGCCAGCACCCATGGCGGGACCGTTTGGAATGAGCAGTTCTTC. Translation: CASTHGGTVWNEQFF.